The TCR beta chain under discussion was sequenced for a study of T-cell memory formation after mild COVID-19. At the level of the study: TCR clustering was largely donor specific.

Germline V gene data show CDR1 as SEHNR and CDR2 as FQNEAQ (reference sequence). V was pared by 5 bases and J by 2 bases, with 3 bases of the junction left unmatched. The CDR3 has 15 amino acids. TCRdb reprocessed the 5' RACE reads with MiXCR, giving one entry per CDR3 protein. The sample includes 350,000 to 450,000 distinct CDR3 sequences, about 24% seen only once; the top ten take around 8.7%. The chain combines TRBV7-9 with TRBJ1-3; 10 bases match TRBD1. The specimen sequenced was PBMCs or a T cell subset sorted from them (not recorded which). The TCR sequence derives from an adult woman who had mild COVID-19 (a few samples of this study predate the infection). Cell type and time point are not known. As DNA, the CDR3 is TGTGCCAGCAGCGAGGACAGGGGGACTGGAAACACCATATATTTT. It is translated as CASSEDRGTGNTIYF.